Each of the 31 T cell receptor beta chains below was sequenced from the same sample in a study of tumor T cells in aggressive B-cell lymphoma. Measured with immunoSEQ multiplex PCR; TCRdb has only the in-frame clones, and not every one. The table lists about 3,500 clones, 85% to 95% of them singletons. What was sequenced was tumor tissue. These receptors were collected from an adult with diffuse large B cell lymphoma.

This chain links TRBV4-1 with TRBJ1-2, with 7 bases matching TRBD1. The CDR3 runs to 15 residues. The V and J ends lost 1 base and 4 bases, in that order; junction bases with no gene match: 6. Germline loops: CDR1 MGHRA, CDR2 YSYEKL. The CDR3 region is CASSQVDRKIYGYTF. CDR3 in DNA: TGCGCCAGCAGCCAAGTGGACAGGAAGATCTATGGCTACACCTTC.

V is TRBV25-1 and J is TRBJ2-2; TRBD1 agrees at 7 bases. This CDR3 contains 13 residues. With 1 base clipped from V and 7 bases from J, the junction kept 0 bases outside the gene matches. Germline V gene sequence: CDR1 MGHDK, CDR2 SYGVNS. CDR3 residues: CASSEWDSGELFF. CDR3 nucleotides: TGTGCCAGCAGTGAATGGGACAGCGGGGAGCTGTTTTTT.

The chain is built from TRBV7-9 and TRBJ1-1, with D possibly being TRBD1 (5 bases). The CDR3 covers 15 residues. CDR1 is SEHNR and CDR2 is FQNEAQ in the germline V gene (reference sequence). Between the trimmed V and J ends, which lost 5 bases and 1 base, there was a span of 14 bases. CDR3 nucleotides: TGTGCCAGCAGCCGCTGGTTGGGGGGGAACACTGAAGCTTTCTTT. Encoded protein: CASSRWLGGNTEAFF.

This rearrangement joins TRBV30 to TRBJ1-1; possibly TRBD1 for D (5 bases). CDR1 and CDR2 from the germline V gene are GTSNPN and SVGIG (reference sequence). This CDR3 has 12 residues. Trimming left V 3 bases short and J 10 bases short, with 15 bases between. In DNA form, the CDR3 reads TGTGCCTGGAGCGTCTGGGGTACAGGAGCTTTCTTT. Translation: CAWSVWGTGAFF. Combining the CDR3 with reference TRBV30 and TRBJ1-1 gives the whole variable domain SQTIHQWPATLVQPVGSPLSLECTVEGTSNPNLYWYRQAAGRGLQLLFYSVGIGQISSEVPQNLSASRPQDRQFILSSKKLLLSDSGFYLCAWSVWGTGAFFGQGTRLTVV.

CDR3 DNA: TGTGCCTGGAGTCGGGGAGCTAACTATGGCTACACCTTC. It codes for CAWSRGANYGYTF. The chain couples TRBV30 to TRBJ1-2, with D unclear. V was clipped by 2 bases and J by 0 bases, with 7 bases between them. CDR3 length: 13 residues. The germline V gene has CDR1 GTSNPN and CDR2 SVGIG (reference sequence). Full variable domain (missing parts from reference TRBV30 and TRBJ1-2): SQTIHQWPATLVQPVGSPLSLECTVEGTSNPNLYWYRQAAGRGLQLLFYSVGIGQISSEVPQNLSASRPQDRQFILSSKKLLLSDSGFYLCAWSRGANYGYTFGSGTRLTVV.

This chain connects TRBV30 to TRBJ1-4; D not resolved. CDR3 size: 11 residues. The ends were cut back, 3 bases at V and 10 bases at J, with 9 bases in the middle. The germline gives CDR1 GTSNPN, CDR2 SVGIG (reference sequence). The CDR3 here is CAWRYYGKLFF. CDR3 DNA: TGTGCCTGGAGGTACTATGGAAAACTGTTTTTT.

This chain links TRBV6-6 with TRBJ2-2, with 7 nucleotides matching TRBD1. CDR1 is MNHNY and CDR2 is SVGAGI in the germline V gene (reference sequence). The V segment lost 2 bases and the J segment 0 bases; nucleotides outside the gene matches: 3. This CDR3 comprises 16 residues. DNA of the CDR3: TGTGCCAGCAGTTACCTCGGACAGGCGAACACCGGGGAGCTGTTTTTT. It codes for CASSYLGQANTGELFF.

This CDR3 is CSAHKRETQYF. The CDR3 DNA reads TGCAGTGCTCATAAGAGGGAGACCCAGTACTTC. The gene calls are TRBV20-1 and TRBJ2-5; no clear D. Germline V gene sequence: CDR1 DFQATT, CDR2 SNEGSKA (reference sequence). The CDR3 consists of 11 residues. V dropped 5 bases and J dropped 5 bases, with 9 bases sitting between them.

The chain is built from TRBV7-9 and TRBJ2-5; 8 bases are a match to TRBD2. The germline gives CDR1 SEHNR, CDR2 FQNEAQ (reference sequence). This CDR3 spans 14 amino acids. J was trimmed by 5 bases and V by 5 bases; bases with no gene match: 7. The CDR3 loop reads CASSTGRVDETQYF. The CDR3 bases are TGTGCCAGCAGCACCGGGAGGGTGGACGAGACCCAGTACTTC.

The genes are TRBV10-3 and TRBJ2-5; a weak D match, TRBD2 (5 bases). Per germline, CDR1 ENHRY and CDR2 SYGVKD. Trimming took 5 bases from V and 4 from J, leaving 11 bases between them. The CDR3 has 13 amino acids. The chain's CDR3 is CAISPGEGETQYF. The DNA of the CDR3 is TGTGCCATCAGTCCCGGTGAGGGAGAGACCCAGTACTTC.

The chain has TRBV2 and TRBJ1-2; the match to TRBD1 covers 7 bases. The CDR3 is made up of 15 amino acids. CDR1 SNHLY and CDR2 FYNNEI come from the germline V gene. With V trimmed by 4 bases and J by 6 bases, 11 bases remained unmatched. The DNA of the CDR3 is TGTGCCAGCAGTGTTGAGACAGGGCGGAACAATGGCTACACCTTC. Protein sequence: CASSVETGRNNGYTF.

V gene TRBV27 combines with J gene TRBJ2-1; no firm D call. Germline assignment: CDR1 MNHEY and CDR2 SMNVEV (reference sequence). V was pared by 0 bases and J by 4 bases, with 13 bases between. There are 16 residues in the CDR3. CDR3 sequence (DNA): TGTGCCAGCAGTTTATCTTGGGCTAATAAATACAATGAGCAGTTCTTC. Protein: CASSLSWANKYNEQFF.

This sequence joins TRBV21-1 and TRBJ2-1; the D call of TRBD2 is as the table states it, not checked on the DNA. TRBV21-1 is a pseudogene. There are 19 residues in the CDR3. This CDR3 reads CASSKGLAGGPCSYNEQFF. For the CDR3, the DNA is TGTGCCAGCAGCAAGGGACTAGCGGGAGGGCCCTGCTCCTACAATGAGCAGTTCTTC.

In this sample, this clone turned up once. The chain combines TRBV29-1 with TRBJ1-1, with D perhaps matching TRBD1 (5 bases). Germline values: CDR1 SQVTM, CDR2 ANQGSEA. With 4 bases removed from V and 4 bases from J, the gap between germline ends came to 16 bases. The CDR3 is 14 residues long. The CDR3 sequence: CSVAQGPVGTEAFF. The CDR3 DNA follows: TGCAGCGTTGCTCAGGGCCCGGTCGGCACTGAAGCTTTCTTT.

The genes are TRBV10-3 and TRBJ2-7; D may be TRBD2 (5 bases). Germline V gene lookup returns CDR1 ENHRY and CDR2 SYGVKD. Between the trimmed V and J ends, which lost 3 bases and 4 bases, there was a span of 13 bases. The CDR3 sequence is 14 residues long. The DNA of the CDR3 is TGTGCCATCAGTGACCCACGCGGGCGATACGAGCAGTACTTC. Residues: CAISDPRGRYEQYF.

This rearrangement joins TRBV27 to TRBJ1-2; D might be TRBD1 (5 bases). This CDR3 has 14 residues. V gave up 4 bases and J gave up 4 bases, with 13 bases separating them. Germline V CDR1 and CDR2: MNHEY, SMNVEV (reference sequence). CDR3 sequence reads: CASSSDKEGYGYTF. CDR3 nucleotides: TGTGCCAGCAGTTCGGACAAGGAAGGCTATGGCTACACCTTC.

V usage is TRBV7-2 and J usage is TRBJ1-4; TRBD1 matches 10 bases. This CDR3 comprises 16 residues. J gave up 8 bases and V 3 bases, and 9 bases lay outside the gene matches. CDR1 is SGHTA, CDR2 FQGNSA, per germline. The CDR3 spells CASSLETGGVGEKLFF. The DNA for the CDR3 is TGTGCCAGCAGCTTGGAGACAGGGGGCGTTGGGGAAAAACTGTTTTTT.

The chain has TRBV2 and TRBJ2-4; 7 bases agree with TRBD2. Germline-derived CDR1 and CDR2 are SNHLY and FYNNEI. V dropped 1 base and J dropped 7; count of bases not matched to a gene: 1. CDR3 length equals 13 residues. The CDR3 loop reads CASSEGGGNIQYF. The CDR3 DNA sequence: TGTGCCAGCAGTGAAGGGGGGGGGAACATTCAGTACTTC.

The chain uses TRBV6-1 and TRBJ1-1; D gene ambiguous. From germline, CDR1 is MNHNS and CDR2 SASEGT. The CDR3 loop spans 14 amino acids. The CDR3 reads CASRDTVANTEAFF. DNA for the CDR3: TGTGCGTCACGGGATACTGTCGCGAACACTGAAGCTTTCTTT.

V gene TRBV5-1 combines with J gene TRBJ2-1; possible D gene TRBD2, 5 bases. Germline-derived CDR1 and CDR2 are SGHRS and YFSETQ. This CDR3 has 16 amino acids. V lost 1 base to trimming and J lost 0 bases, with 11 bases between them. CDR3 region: CASSLFGVASYNEQFF. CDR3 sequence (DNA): TGCGCCAGCAGCTTGTTCGGGGTCGCCTCCTACAATGAGCAGTTCTTC.

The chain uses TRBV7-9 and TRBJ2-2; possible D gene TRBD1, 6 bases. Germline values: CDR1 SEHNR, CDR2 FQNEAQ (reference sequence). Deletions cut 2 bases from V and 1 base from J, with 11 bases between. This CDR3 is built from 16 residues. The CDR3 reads CASSLRGQRNTGELFF. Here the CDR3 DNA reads TGTGCCAGCAGCTTAAGAGGACAGCGGAACACCGGGGAGCTGTTTTTT.

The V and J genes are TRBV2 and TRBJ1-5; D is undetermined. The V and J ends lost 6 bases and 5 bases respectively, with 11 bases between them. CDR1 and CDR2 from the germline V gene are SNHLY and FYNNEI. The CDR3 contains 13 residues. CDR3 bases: TGTGCCAGCAGCAGCCAGGAGGATCAGCCCCAGCATTTT. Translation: CASSSQEDQPQHF.

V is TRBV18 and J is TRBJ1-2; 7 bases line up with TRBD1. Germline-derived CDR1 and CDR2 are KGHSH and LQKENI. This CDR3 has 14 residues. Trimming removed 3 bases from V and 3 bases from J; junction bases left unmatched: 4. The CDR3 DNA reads TGTGCCAGCTCACCCGGACAGGTTGACTATGGCTACACCTTC. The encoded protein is CASSPGQVDYGYTF.

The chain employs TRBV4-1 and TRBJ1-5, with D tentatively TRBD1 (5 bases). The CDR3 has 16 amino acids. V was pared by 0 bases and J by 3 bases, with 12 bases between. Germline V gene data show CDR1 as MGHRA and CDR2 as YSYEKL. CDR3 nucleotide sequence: TGCGCCAGCAGCCAAGAAAAGGGAGGGGTCAATCAGCCCCAGCATTTT. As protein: CASSQEKGGVNQPQHF.

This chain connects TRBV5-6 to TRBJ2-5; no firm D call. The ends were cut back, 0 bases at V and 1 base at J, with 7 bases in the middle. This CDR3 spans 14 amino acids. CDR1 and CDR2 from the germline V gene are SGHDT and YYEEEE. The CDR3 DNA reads TGTGCCAGCAGCTTGGCTACGGTCCAAGAGACCCAGTACTTC. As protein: CASSLATVQETQYF.

This chain's CDR3 is CASSPLQNNSPLHF. The DNA of the CDR3 is TGCGCCAGCAGTCCACTGCAAAATAATTCACCCCTCCACTTT. This chain connects TRBV5-1 to TRBJ1-6, with D unclear. Trimming took off 5 bases at V and 5 bases at J, with 11 bases between the two ends. Germline CDR1 is SGHRS and CDR2 is YFSETQ. This CDR3 contains 14 residues.

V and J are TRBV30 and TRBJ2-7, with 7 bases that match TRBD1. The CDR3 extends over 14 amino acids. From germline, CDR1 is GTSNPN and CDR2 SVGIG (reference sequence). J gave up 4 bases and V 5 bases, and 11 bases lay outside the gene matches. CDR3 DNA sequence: TGTGCCTGGTCTCCGGGACAGCCTCCTTACGAGCAGTACTTC. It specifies CAWSPGQPPYEQYF.

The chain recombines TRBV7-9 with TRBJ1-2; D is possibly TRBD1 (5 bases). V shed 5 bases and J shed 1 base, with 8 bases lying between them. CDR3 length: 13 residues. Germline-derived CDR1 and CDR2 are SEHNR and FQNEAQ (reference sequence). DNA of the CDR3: TGTGCCAGCAGCCCCCAGGGTAACTATGGCTACACCTTC. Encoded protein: CASSPQGNYGYTF.

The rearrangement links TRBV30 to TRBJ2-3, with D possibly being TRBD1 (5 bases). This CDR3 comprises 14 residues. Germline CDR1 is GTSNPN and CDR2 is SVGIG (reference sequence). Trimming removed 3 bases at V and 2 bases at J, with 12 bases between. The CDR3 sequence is CAWRPGQLTDTQYF. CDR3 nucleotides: TGTGCCTGGAGACCCGGACAACTCACAGATACGCAGTATTTT. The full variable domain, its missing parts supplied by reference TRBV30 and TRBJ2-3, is SQTIHQWPATLVQPVGSPLSLECTVEGTSNPNLYWYRQAAGRGLQLLFYSVGIGQISSEVPQNLSASRPQDRQFILSSKKLLLSDSGFYLCAWRPGQLTDTQYFGPGTRLTVL.

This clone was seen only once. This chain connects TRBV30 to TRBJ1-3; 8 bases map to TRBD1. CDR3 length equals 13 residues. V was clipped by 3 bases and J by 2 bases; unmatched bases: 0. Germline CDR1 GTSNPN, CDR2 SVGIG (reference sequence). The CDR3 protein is CAWRTGAGNTIYF. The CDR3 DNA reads TGTGCCTGGAGGACAGGGGCTGGAAACACCATATATTTT. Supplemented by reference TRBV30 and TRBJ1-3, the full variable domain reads SQTIHQWPATLVQPVGSPLSLECTVEGTSNPNLYWYRQAAGRGLQLLFYSVGIGQISSEVPQNLSASRPQDRQFILSSKKLLLSDSGFYLCAWRTGAGNTIYFGEGSWLTVV.

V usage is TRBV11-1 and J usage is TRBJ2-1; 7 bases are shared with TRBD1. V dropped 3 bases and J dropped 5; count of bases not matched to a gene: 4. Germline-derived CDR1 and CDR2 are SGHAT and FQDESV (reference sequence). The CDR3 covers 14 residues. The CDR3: CASSFFDRDNEQFF. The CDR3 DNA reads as TGTGCCAGCAGCTTCTTTGACAGGGACAATGAGCAGTTCTTC.